This TCR beta chain was identified in a study of CXCR3-negative and CXCR3-positive naive CD8 T cells. Background on the study: There were 120 million to 150 million TRB reads altogether, and each library had about 1.5 +/- 0.3 million of them. Study-level points and caveats: Cryopreservation partially decreased CXCR3 expression, and most assays used fresh PBMCs. Similar levels of surface CD5 were seen between naive subsets; TCR strength was inferred from TRB CDR3 properties.

Each TRB cDNA library was prepared by 5' RACE (with UMI labels). TCRdb reprocessed the 5' RACE reads, with one entry per CDR3 protein and no DNA. This table holds tens of thousands of distinct CDR3 sequences. Comments on this clonotype: Its antigen is undetermined.

The V gene's germline CDR1 is SGHAT and CDR2 FQNNGV. This CDR3 region has 18 residues. CD8+ T cell subsets were each sorted in triplicate, a few hundred thousand cells apiece. The receptor was isolated from a human donor in good health. Some clones in this sample may be carry-over from other donors' samples. The sequenced material came from memory CD8+ T cells from blood. The rearrangement joins TRBV11-2 to TRBJ2-1; TCRdb indicates TRBD2, and absent DNA this call remains unverified. CDR3 in amino acids: CASSPPRGGSGSHLEQFF.